This T cell receptor beta chain was captured by sequencing in a study of control samples from healthy donors and cancer patients. CDR3 length: 14 residues. Germline loops: CDR1 SGHVS, CDR2 FNYEAQ. Trimming took 2 bases from V and 7 from J, leaving 13 bases between them. Some clones are missing from TCRdb's copy, which holds only in-frame ones; the method was immunoSEQ multiplex PCR. The data show 98,000 or so clones, 79% seen once. The source is a woman under 40 in good health. The chain links TRBV7-6 to TRBJ2-3; either TRBD1 or TRBD2 may supply D (6 bases each). Sequenced input: blood. The CDR3 reads CASSLKEGGHTQYF. The CDR3 DNA reads TGTGCCAGCAGCTTAAAAGAGGGGGGCCATACGCAGTATTTT.